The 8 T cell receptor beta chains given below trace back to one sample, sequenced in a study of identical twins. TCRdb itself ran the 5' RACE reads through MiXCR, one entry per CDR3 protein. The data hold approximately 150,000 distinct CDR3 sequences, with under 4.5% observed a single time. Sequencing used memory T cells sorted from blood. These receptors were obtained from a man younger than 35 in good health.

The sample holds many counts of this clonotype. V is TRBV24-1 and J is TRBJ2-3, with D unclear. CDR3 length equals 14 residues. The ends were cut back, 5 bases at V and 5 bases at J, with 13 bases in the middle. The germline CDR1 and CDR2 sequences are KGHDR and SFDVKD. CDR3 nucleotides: TGTGCCACCAGTGCAGGTAGCCATCAAGATACGCAGTATTTT. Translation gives CATSAGSHQDTQYF.

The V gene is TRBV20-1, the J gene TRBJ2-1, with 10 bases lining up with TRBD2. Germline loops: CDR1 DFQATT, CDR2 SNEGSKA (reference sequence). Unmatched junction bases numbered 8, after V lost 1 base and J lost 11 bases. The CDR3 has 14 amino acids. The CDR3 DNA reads TGCAGTGCTAGAGTGGGTAGCGGGAGGTATAAGCAGTTCTTC. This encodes CSARVGSGRYKQFF.

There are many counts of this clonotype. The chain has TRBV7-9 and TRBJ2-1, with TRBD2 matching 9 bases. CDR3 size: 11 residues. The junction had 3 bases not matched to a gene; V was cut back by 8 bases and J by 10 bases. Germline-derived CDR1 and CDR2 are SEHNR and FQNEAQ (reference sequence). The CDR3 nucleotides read TGTGCCAGCGCCAGCGGGAGGGAGCAGTTCTTC. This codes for CASASGREQFF.

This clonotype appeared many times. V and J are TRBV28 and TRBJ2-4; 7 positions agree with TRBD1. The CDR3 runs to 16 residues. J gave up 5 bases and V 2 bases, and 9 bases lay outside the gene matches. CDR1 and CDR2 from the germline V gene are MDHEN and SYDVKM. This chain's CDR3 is CASSLTHDRGQNIQYF. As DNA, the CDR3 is TGTGCCAGCAGTTTAACCCATGATAGGGGGCAAAACATTCAGTACTTC.

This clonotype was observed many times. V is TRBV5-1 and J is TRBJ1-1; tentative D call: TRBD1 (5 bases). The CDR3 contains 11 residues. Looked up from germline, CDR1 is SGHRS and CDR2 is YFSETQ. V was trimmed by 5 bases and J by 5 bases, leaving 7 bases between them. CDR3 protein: CASRGETEAFF. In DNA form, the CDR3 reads TGCGCCAGCAGGGGGGAGACTGAAGCTTTCTTT.

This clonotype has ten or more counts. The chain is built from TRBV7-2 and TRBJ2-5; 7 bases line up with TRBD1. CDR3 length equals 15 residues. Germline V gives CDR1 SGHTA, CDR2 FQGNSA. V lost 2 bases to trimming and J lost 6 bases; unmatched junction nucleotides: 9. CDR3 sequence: CASSLRDSMVQTQYF. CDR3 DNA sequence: TGTGCCAGCAGCTTAAGGGACAGCATGGTTCAGACCCAGTACTTC.

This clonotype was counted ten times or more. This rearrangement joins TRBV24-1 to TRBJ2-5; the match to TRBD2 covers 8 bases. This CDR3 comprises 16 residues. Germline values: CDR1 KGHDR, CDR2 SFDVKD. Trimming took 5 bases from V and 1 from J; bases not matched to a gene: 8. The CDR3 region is CATSGQTSGSQETQYF. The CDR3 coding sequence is TGTGCCACCAGTGGCCAGACCAGCGGGAGCCAAGAGACCCAGTACTTC.

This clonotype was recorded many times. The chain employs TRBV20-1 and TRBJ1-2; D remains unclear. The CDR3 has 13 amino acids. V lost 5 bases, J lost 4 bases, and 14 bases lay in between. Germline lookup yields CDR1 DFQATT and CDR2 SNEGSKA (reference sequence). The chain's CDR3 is CSAVQSAAYGYTF. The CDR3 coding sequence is TGCAGTGCTGTACAGAGTGCCGCCTATGGCTACACCTTC.